The clone carrying this T cell receptor beta chain was counted a few times. Antigen specificity is unknown. The CDR3 runs 14 residues. CDR1 is MNHEY and CDR2 is SVGAGI in the germline V gene. Trimming left V 3 bases short and J 5 bases short, with 11 bases between. PCR amplification relied on 60 Vbeta primers (plus 13 Jbeta primers). The repertoire was sequenced with immunoSEQ multiplex PCR; TCRdb's copy has only in-frame clones and lacks some. Of about 100,000 clones in the sample, 75% to 85% were seen once. These data come from a study of cytomegalovirus exposure and HLA in healthy donors. Study-wide results and limits: A later analysis reportedly identified an Asian-associated ancestry cluster as carrying fewer N-insertions than the 666-donor mean. Rare sequences made up most TCRs, while some public TCRs were found in many donors. Owing to their indistinguishability, certain V segments, notably TRBV6-2 and TRBV6-3, were excluded.

This TCR derives from a woman in her forties or fifties in good health and CMV-seropositive. V gene TRBV6-5 combines with J gene TRBJ2-1; D is perhaps TRBD1 (6 bases). The specimen was PBMCs. CDR3 in amino acids: CASSYPDRDNEQFF. DNA for the CDR3: TGTGCCAGCAGTTATCCGGACAGAGACAATGAGCAGTTCTTC.